A single TCR beta chain is shown here with its context. Antigen: not known. This sample was included in a study of CD8+ T cells in alopecia areata. Study-level points and caveats: Researchers reported that TCR sharing among patients proved less clear than in mice, possibly HLA-linked. Clonality in the scalp and expanded CD8+ clones ranked among the top 100 were significantly decreased by tofacitinib. Scalp and blood samples kept many expanded lesional clones throughout tofacitinib.

Stated treatment: oral pan-JAK inhibitor, 5-10 mg twice daily. Both peripheral blood and punch biopsies of lesional scalp skin were obtained from patients who had alopecia areata. The junction had 6 bases not matched to a gene; V was cut back by 1 base and J by 3 bases. Germline V gene data show CDR1 as SQVTM and CDR2 as ANQGSEA. This CDR3 contains 16 residues. cDNA serving as the sequencing template came from extracted, reverse transcribed RNA. Assay: immunoSEQ multiplex PCR; the TCRdb copy retains only in-frame clones and omits some. The sample has about 180,000 clones; 40% to 65% are singletons. This sequence was found in a human donor with alopecia areata. The chain uses TRBV29-1 and TRBJ2-1; 10 bases agree with TRBD1. Sequencing used CD8+ T cells sorted from blood, obtained around week 54, from a patient treated with tofacitinib. The CDR3 bases are TGCAGCGTTGAAGCACCCGGGACAGGGGTCTACAATGAGCAGTTCTTC. Protein product: CSVEAPGTGVYNEQFF.